Following are 11 T cell receptor beta chains from one sample sequenced in a study of cytomegalovirus exposure and HLA in healthy donors. The PCR ran on 60 Vbeta and 13 Jbeta primers. The repertoire was sequenced with immunoSEQ multiplex PCR; TCRdb's copy has only in-frame clones and lacks some. The profile shows some 180,000 clones, over 9.5% of them singletons. Material: PBMCs. The source is a man aged 50-60 years in good health and CMV-seropositive.

The gene calls are TRBV4-3 and TRBJ1-3, with D possibly matching TRBD1 (5 bases). The CDR3 has 17 residues. Per germline, CDR1 LGHNA and CDR2 YSLEER. With 0 bases removed from V and 1 base from J, the gap between germline ends came to 13 bases. The CDR3 loop is CASSQDSFRVSGNTIYF. In nucleotides, the CDR3 is TGCGCCAGCAGCCAAGATTCGTTCAGGGTATCTGGAAACACCATATATTTT.

This clone was detected only a few times. The rearrangement uses TRBV7-9 and TRBJ1-2; 8 bases are a match to TRBD1. CDR3 length equals 16 residues. Trimming at V came to 5 bases and at J to 4 bases, leaving 12 bases not matched to a gene. Germline V gene data show CDR1 as SEHNR and CDR2 as FQNEAQ (reference sequence). This CDR3 reads CASSRMPDRASYGYTF. The CDR3 DNA is TGTGCCAGCAGCCGAATGCCGGACAGGGCCTCCTATGGCTACACCTTC.

The chain combines TRBV11-3 with TRBJ2-4; a possible D gene is TRBD2 (6 bases). Per the germline V gene, CDR1 is SGHNT and CDR2 is YENEEA. The CDR3 is 15 residues long. The V end lost 5 bases, the J end lost 0 bases, and 11 bases lay between the germline ends. This CDR3 is CASSALGLAKNIQYF. The DNA of the CDR3 is TGTGCCAGCAGCGCCCTGGGACTAGCCAAAAACATTCAGTACTTC.

CDR3 amino acids: CASSLRDTQYF. For the CDR3, the DNA is TGTGCCAGCAGCTTGCGAGATACGCAGTATTTT. The genes are TRBV5-6 and TRBJ2-3; no reliable D call. The V gene lost 1 base and the J gene lost 5 bases, with 2 bases spanning the gap. The CDR3 sequence is 11 residues long. CDR1 is SGHDT, CDR2 YYEEEE, per germline. Using reference TRBV5-6 and TRBJ2-3 for the parts outside the CDR3, the full variable domain is DAGVTQSPTHLIKTRGQQVTLRCSPKSGHDTVSWYQQALGQGPQFIFQYYEEEERQRGNFPDRFSGHQFPNYSSELNVNALLLGDSALYLCASSLRDTQYFGPGTRLTVL.

This clone showed up just a few times. This chain's CDR3 is CAWSVWTASTEAFF. CDR3 coding DNA: TGTGCCTGGAGTGTATGGACAGCAAGCACTGAAGCTTTCTTT. The chain links TRBV30 to TRBJ1-1; a possible D gene is TRBD1 (6 bases). The CDR3 has 14 residues. The V gene lost 0 bases and the J gene lost 4 bases, with 12 bases spanning the gap. Germline V gene data show CDR1 as GTSNPN and CDR2 as SVGIG (reference sequence). Variable domain in full (rest from reference TRBV30 and TRBJ1-1): SQTIHQWPATLVQPVGSPLSLECTVEGTSNPNLYWYRQAAGRGLQLLFYSVGIGQISSEVPQNLSASRPQDRQFILSSKKLLLSDSGFYLCAWSVWTASTEAFFGQGTRLTVV.

The V gene is TRBV7-8, the J gene TRBJ2-2, with TRBD1 matching 9 bases. The CDR3 is 18 amino acids. With V trimmed by 0 bases and J by 2 bases, 7 bases remained unmatched. Germline CDR1 and CDR2: SGHVS and FQNEAQ. The CDR3 region has the DNA TGTGCCAGCAGCTTAGCCCCGGGGACAGGGTTCAACACCGGGGAGCTGTTTTTT. The encoded protein is CASSLAPGTGFNTGELFF.

The rearrangement joins TRBV6-5 to TRBJ2-2; tentative D call: TRBD1 (6 bases). From germline, CDR1 is MNHEY and CDR2 SVGAGI. Trimming removed 4 bases from V and 2 bases from J, with 11 bases in between. CDR3 length: 15 residues. CDR3 in amino acids: CASSLLGGNTGELFF. Written as DNA, the CDR3 is TGTGCCAGCAGTTTACTAGGGGGTAACACCGGGGAGCTGTTTTTT.

This chain uses TRBV7-2 with TRBJ2-1; D is undetermined. The CDR3 spans 14 residues. Between the trimmed V and J ends, which lost 2 bases and 7 bases, there was a span of 12 bases. CDR1 SGHTA and CDR2 FQGNSA come from the germline V gene. CDR3 bases: TGTGCCAGCAGCTTAAACCCAGGAACGAATGAGCAGTTCTTC. Translation gives CASSLNPGTNEQFF.

V is TRBV6-5 and J is TRBJ2-7, with 9 bases lining up with TRBD1. The CDR3 runs 16 residues. Trimming removed 4 bases from V and 2 bases from J; junction bases left unmatched: 9. In germline, CDR1 is MNHEY, CDR2 SVGAGI. The CDR3 here is CASSLTTTGGAYEQYF. CDR3 DNA: TGTGCCAGCAGTTTGACCACGACAGGGGGGGCCTACGAGCAGTACTTC.

This clone appeared a few times. This rearrangement joins TRBV6-6 to TRBJ1-5; D gene uncertain. CDR3 length: 14 amino acids. Germline loops: CDR1 MNHNY, CDR2 SVGAGI (reference sequence). Trimming removed 2 bases at V and 2 bases at J, with 7 bases between. In DNA form, the CDR3 reads TGTGCCAGCAGTTACGGGCAGGGCAATCAGCCCCAGCATTTT. Encoded protein: CASSYGQGNQPQHF.

This clone has only a few counts. The genes are TRBV11-3 and TRBJ1-1; D might be TRBD1 (6 bases). Trimming removed 2 bases at V and 1 base at J, with 17 bases between. The CDR3 is made up of 17 amino acids. Germline CDR1 and CDR2: SGHNT and YENEEA. The CDR3 sequence: CASSLIARGGGNTEAFF. The CDR3, as DNA: TGTGCCAGCAGCTTAATCGCCAGGGGAGGGGGGAACACTGAAGCTTTCTTT.